Presented here are 32 T cell receptor beta chains from one specimen sequenced in a study of shared clonotypes between healthy human individuals. The repertoire was sequenced with immunoSEQ multiplex PCR; TCRdb's copy has only in-frame clones and lacks some. Altogether some 2,000,000 clones are present, roughly 96% being singletons, with the ten largest covering 0.13%. Material: naive CD4+ T cells sorted from blood. Subset indicated: CD45RA+ positively selected. The receptors shown here come from a man aged 18 to 29 in good health.

The rearrangement uses TRBV5-1 and TRBJ2-5; D not certain. The CDR3 loop spans 18 amino acids. The germline CDR1 and CDR2 sequences are SGHRS and YFSETQ. The V end was cut by 1 base, the J end by 5 bases, with 24 bases between. CDR3 DNA sequence: TGCGCCAGCAGCTTGCAACACCAAACAGAAGGCTTGGTGGAGACCCAGTACTTC. This translates into CASSLQHQTEGLVETQYF. Full variable domain (remainder filled in from reference TRBV5-1 and TRBJ2-5): KAGVTQTPRYLIKTRGQQVTLSCSPISGHRSVSWYQQTPGQGLQFLFEYFSETQRNKGNFPGRFSGRQFSNSRSEMNVSTLELGDSALYLCASSLQHQTEGLVETQYFGPGTRLLVL.

This chain links TRBV5-1 with TRBJ2-1; 9 bases line up with TRBD2. The V gene's germline CDR1 is SGHRS and CDR2 YFSETQ. Losses at the gene ends were 6 bases for V and 7 bases for J; bases not matched to a gene: 11. The CDR3 contains 15 residues. The CDR3 nucleotides read TGCGCCAGCACTCTGGAAGCTAGCGGGGAAAATGAGCAGTTCTTC. Protein product: CASTLEASGENEQFF.

The chain employs TRBV6-1 and TRBJ2-7, with 12 bases that match TRBD2. V was pared by 2 bases and J by 4 bases, with 3 bases of the junction left unmatched. This CDR3 is 15 amino acids long. In germline, CDR1 is MNHNS, CDR2 SASEGT. CDR3 bases: TGTGCCAGCAGTGAAATGGGGACTAGCGGGTACGAGCAGTACTTC. Its protein is CASSEMGTSGYEQYF.

The V call is TRBV7-9, the J call TRBJ1-6, with D possibly TRBD1 on 5 matching bases. Trimming removed 1 base at V and 3 bases at J, with 7 bases between. In germline, CDR1 is SEHNR, CDR2 FQNEAQ (reference sequence). The CDR3 is made up of 15 amino acids. Written as DNA, the CDR3 is TGTGCCAGCAGCTTAGATGGGGGCTATAATTCACCCCTCCACTTT. Residues: CASSLDGGYNSPLHF.

The J gene is TRBJ1-2, the V gene TRBV6-5, with unresolved D. The CDR3 sequence is 15 residues long. Between the trimmed V and J ends, which lost 10 bases and 3 bases, there was a span of 21 bases. Germline V gene sequence: CDR1 MNHEY, CDR2 SVGAGI. The CDR3 region has the DNA TGTGCCACTCGTGAACCCGGGTTAACGGACTATGGCTACACCTTC. This gives the protein CATREPGLTDYGYTF.

This rearrangement joins TRBV4-1 to TRBJ2-2; tentatively, D is TRBD1 (6 bases). Germline-derived CDR1 and CDR2 are MGHRA and YSYEKL. The CDR3 covers 15 residues. Trimming pared 0 bases from V and 6 bases from J, leaving 11 bases between. The CDR3 region is CASSQDLGAPGELFF. CDR3 nucleotides: TGCGCCAGCAGCCAAGATTTGGGGGCCCCCGGGGAGCTGTTTTTT.

The V call is TRBV10-3, the J call TRBJ2-3; 10 bases are a match to TRBD2. V dropped 3 bases and J dropped 1; count of bases not matched to a gene: 4. The CDR3 is 16 residues long. Germline V lookup: CDR1 ENHRY, CDR2 SYGVKD. This CDR3 is CAISDGLAGGTDTQYF. The CDR3 DNA sequence: TGTGCCATCAGTGATGGTCTAGCGGGGGGCACAGATACGCAGTATTTT.

The CDR3 nucleotides are TGTGCCAGCAGCCAAACTCCTTCGGGAAACACCATATATTTT. Residues: CASSQTPSGNTIYF. The chain employs TRBV7-4 and TRBJ1-3, with D unresolved. Trimming took 5 bases from V and 4 from J, leaving 12 bases between them. CDR1 and CDR2 (germline): SGHVT, SQSDAQ. CDR3 size: 14 residues.

The genes are TRBV19 and TRBJ2-7; 11 bases line up with TRBD2. The CDR3 spans 15 residues. The germline CDR1 and CDR2 sequences are LNHDA and SQIVND (reference sequence). J gave up 6 bases and V 5 bases, and 9 bases lay outside the gene matches. CDR3 sequence (DNA): TGTGCCAGTAGTCTACTAGCGGGAGCTCCTTCCGAGCAGTACTTC. As protein: CASSLLAGAPSEQYF.

The chain has TRBV5-4 and TRBJ2-7; 16 bases agree with TRBD2. This CDR3 is built from 15 residues. J lost 12 bases, V lost 0 bases, and 6 bases had no gene match. Germline V CDR1 and CDR2: SGHNT, YYREEE (reference sequence). This chain's CDR3 is CASSLGGTSGRAVYF. CDR3 DNA: TGTGCCAGCAGCTTGGGGGGGACTAGCGGGAGGGCCGTGTACTTC.

V usage is TRBV7-2 and J usage is TRBJ1-2; D ambiguous. V lost 5 bases, J lost 6 bases, and 13 bases lay in between. The CDR3 runs 13 residues. From germline, CDR1 is SGHTA and CDR2 FQGNSA. CDR3 in DNA: TGTGCCAGCAGCACGAGTGGCAGAAATGGCTACACCTTC. Residues: CASSTSGRNGYTF.

In its sample, this clone was seen once. The rearrangement joins TRBV28 to TRBJ1-2; the D is unclear. V was clipped by 6 bases and J by 2 bases, with 13 bases between them. Germline CDR1 and CDR2: MDHEN and SYDVKM. This CDR3 comprises 14 residues. CDR3 bases: TGTGCCAGCAGCTTTAGGCGGTTAAACTATGGCTACACCTTC. It translates to CASSFRRLNYGYTF.

The chain links TRBV28 to TRBJ2-2; no reliable D call. The V and J ends lost 6 bases and 7 bases respectively, with 12 bases between them. CDR1 is MDHEN, CDR2 SYDVKM, per germline. The CDR3 loop spans 13 amino acids. CDR3 nucleotides: TGTGCCAGCAGCCTCAGGAGAGGCGGGGAGCTGTTTTTT. It yields the protein CASSLRRGGELFF.

In the case of this clone: This sample also contains other DNA sequences that code for the same CDR3. The rearrangement links TRBV9 to TRBJ2-1; 15 bases are shared with TRBD2. The CDR3 runs to 18 residues. V was pared by 3 bases and J by 1 base, with 5 bases of the junction left unmatched. Germline V CDR1 and CDR2: SGDLS, YYNGEE. The CDR3 here is CASSAGLAGGGSYNEQFF. In nucleotides, the CDR3 is TGTGCCAGCAGCGCGGGACTAGCGGGGGGAGGGTCCTACAATGAGCAGTTCTTC.

This clone came up once. V gene TRBV10-3 combines with J gene TRBJ1-1; D is unresolved. From germline, CDR1 is ENHRY and CDR2 SYGVKD. V gave up 7 bases and J gave up 1 base, with 10 bases separating them. The CDR3 totals 13 residues. The DNA of the CDR3 is TGTGCCATCACCACGACTGGGAACACTGAAGCTTTCTTT. It encodes CAITTTGNTEAFF.

This clone showed up just once. The J gene is TRBJ2-1, the V gene TRBV11-2; 10 bases are a match to TRBD2. The CDR3 has 14 amino acids. With 5 bases clipped from V and 4 bases from J, the junction kept 2 bases outside the gene matches. The V gene's germline CDR1 is SGHAT and CDR2 FQNNGV. The CDR3 sequence: CASSPTSGYNEQFF. CDR3 bases: TGTGCCAGCAGCCCGACTAGCGGGTACAATGAGCAGTTCTTC.

Remarks on this clone: This sample includes further DNA sequences coding for the same CDR3. V gene TRBV4-1 combines with J gene TRBJ2-7; D is uncertain. V lost 4 bases and J 2 bases, leaving 6 bases between the germline ends. This CDR3 region has 12 residues. Per germline, CDR1 MGHRA and CDR2 YSYEKL. CDR3 nucleotide sequence: TGCGCCAGCAGCCCCGGGCCCTACGAGCAGTACTTC. Translating gives CASSPGPYEQYF.

The chain combines TRBV5-8 with TRBJ2-2; D not certain. This CDR3 contains 13 residues. V shed 4 bases and J shed 4 bases, with 8 bases lying between them. The V gene's germline CDR1 is SGHTS and CDR2 YDEGEE. CDR3 in amino acids: CASSATSTGELFF. The CDR3 DNA reads TGTGCCAGCAGCGCTACAAGCACCGGGGAGCTGTTTTTT.

The DNA of the CDR3 is TGTGCCAGCTCCCAACGACAGGGGGACACAGATACGCAGTATTTT. It codes for CASSQRQGDTDTQYF. V gene TRBV18 combines with J gene TRBJ2-3, with TRBD1 matching over 9 bases. The CDR3 contains 15 residues. Germline CDR1 KGHSH, CDR2 LQKENI. V shed 6 bases and J 2 bases; nucleotides not matched to a gene: 6.

The J gene is TRBJ2-7, the V gene TRBV7-2; D is perhaps TRBD2 (7 bases). The germline V gene encodes CDR1 SGHTA and CDR2 FQGNSA. V lost 5 bases, J lost 3 bases, and 14 bases lay in between. The CDR3 sequence is 14 residues long. CDR3 amino acids: CASSPRGGGYEQYF. The CDR3 bases are TGTGCCAGCAGCCCCCGGGGAGGGGGCTACGAGCAGTACTTC.

CDR3 bases: TGTGCCAGCAGTTTTGGGGACAGGGGTGTCTATGGCTACACCTTC. It encodes CASSFGDRGVYGYTF. V is TRBV28 and J is TRBJ1-2; 10 nucleotides line up with TRBD1. The CDR3 is 15 residues long. V dropped 3 bases and J dropped 4; count of bases not matched to a gene: 5. The germline V gene encodes CDR1 MDHEN and CDR2 SYDVKM.

The chain is built from TRBV2 and TRBJ1-5, with D possibly matching TRBD1 (5 bases). CDR1 SNHLY and CDR2 FYNNEI come from the germline V gene. Between the trimmed V and J ends, which lost 6 bases and 0 bases, there was a span of 15 bases. CDR3 length: 16 residues. CDR3 protein: CASRGEMVNSNQPQHF. The CDR3 DNA sequence: TGTGCCAGCAGGGGGGAGATGGTTAATAGCAATCAGCCCCAGCATTTT.

The rearrangement links TRBV27 to TRBJ2-5, with a weak D call TRBD2 (6 bases). From germline, CDR1 is MNHEY and CDR2 SMNVEV (reference sequence). The CDR3 loop spans 14 amino acids. Trimming stripped 3 bases from V and 2 bases from J, with 10 bases between. The CDR3: CASSLGGRQETQYF. The CDR3 DNA is TGTGCCAGCAGTTTGGGAGGTCGACAAGAGACCCAGTACTTC.

The CDR3 coding sequence is TGTGCCAGCAGCTTAAGCGGGGCCGGGGGGGAGACCCAGTACTTC. This sequence encodes CASSLSGAGGETQYF. V is TRBV11-2 and J is TRBJ2-5, with 7 bases that match TRBD2. V dropped 2 bases and J dropped 5; count of bases not matched to a gene: 8. The CDR3 consists of 15 residues. Germline V gives CDR1 SGHAT, CDR2 FQNNGV.

The V and J genes are TRBV5-1 and TRBJ2-1; 10 bases agree with TRBD2. Germline CDR1 is SGHRS and CDR2 is YFSETQ. The CDR3 runs 16 residues. With V trimmed by 0 bases and J by 7 bases, 7 bases remained unmatched. CDR3 coding DNA: TGCGCCAGCAGCTTGGGATCTAGCGGGAGTGGGAATGAGCAGTTCTTC. It yields the protein CASSLGSSGSGNEQFF.

The chain is built from TRBV14 and TRBJ2-2; TRBD1 or TRBD2 may be the D gene (5 bases each). The germline gives CDR1 SGHDN, CDR2 FVKESK. The V and J ends lost 4 bases and 3 bases respectively, with 12 bases between them. The CDR3 covers 15 residues. CDR3 nucleotides: TGTGCCAGCAGCCTCCGAGGGGATTACACCGGGGAGCTGTTTTTT. Protein sequence: CASSLRGDYTGELFF.

CDR3 loop: CSVEISKQAPLHF. CDR3 DNA: TGCAGCGTTGAAATCTCAAAACAAGCACCCCTCCACTTT. The V gene is TRBV29-1, the J gene TRBJ1-6; D not certain. Trimming cost V 2 bases and J 11 bases, with 13 bases left between them. Germline V lookup: CDR1 SQVTM, CDR2 ANQGSEA. CDR3 length: 13 amino acids.

The chain joins TRBV5-4 to TRBJ1-2; TRBD1 matches 9 bases. After removal of 0 bases from V and 8 bases from J, the junction contained 8 bases not matched to a gene. The CDR3 covers 15 residues. Germline V lookup: CDR1 SGHNT, CDR2 YYREEE (reference sequence). The CDR3 DNA reads as TGTGCCAGCAGCTTGGATCGACAGGGGGTAGGAGGCTACACCTTC. It encodes CASSLDRQGVGGYTF.

As concerns this clone: Within the sample, other DNA sequences also encode this same CDR3. The chain couples TRBV6-5 to TRBJ2-2, with TRBD1 matching 9 bases. Germline lookup yields CDR1 MNHEY and CDR2 SVGAGI. J lost 5 bases, V lost 6 bases, and 4 bases had no gene match. The CDR3 has 14 residues. The chain's CDR3 is CASRGQGGTGELFF. CDR3 sequence (DNA): TGTGCCAGCAGGGGACAGGGAGGAACCGGGGAGCTGTTTTTT.

The chain recombines TRBV6-5 with TRBJ1-1; the D gene is possibly TRBD1 (5 bases). Germline CDR1 and CDR2: MNHEY and SVGAGI. The CDR3 is made up of 14 amino acids. V dropped 6 bases and J dropped 0 bases, with 11 bases sitting between them. CDR3: CASRTGGMNTEAFF. The CDR3 region has the DNA TGTGCCAGCAGGACCGGGGGTATGAACACTGAAGCTTTCTTT.

The V gene is TRBV30, the J gene TRBJ1-2; TRBD1 matches 7 bases. The V and J ends lost 5 bases and 8 bases, in that order; junction bases with no gene match: 8. CDR1 and CDR2 (germline): GTSNPN, SVGIG (reference sequence). CDR3 length: 12 residues. CDR3 loop: CAWYRGVGGYTF. The CDR3 DNA reads as TGTGCCTGGTACAGGGGAGTAGGGGGCTACACCTTC.

For this clone: This CDR3 is also generated by other DNA sequences in the sample. The chain carries TRBV11-2 and TRBJ2-7, with TRBD2 as a possible D gene (6 bases). The V gene's germline CDR1 is SGHAT and CDR2 FQNNGV. The V and J ends lost 1 base and 3 bases respectively, with 7 bases between them. CDR3 length: 13 residues. For the CDR3, the DNA is TGTGCCAGCAGCTTAGGGGGAGGCTACGAGCAGTACTTC. Its translation is CASSLGGGYEQYF.